This note documents a single T cell receptor (beta chain) sequence. This clone's antigen is unknown. The sample holds no much larger clone one base away, and base qualities are not on file. The entry originates in a study of a mutant IDH1 vaccine in newly diagnosed glioma (dated by TCRdb to 2020 to 2022). Background on the whole study: Patients received eight vaccinations in weeks 1, 3, 5, 7, 11, 15, 19 and 23, corresponding to visits V03 through V10. Vaccination was initiated 4-6 weeks after radiotherapy alone, or concurrently with temozolomide cycles in the chemotherapy-containing groups. The roughly 34 treated patients were roughly 62% male and about 40% female, with a mean age of about 43 years. Before enrollment, most patients had been given radiochemotherapy with temozolomide as standard therapy, while the rest had received either radiotherapy alone or temozolomide alone. Six visits were used for peripheral blood collection: V03 (baseline), V05, V07, V10, V12 and V13. Longitudinal TCRB deep sequencing was performed for 25 to 30 treated patients wherever samples were available for exploratory analyses.

What the research found in general, with its limitations: Immune responses induced by the vaccine were seen in around 93% of patients across multiple MHC alleles. According to the authors, sample limitations meant that analyses of patient blood samples could not be reproduced. Availability determined which PBMC samples were chosen for TCRB deep sequencing. Pseudoprogression appeared unrelated to alterations in the top peripheral T cell clonotypes detected by TCRB sequencing.

Libraries were made using the immunoSEQ multiplex PCR assay. The hsTCRB Kit was used according to the manufacturer's protocol to amplify rearranged TCR beta chain sequences. TCRB libraries were sequenced on an Illumina MiSeq. As for the authors' bioinformatics: The kit vendor's proprietary platform handled demultiplexing, trimming and gene mapping. The table was pulled from immuneACCESS by TCRdb, which kept in-frame rearrangements only. Such tables lose some clones; where checked, under half of the loss comes from unresolved V genes, and the rest has no known cause. The D gene and trimming were derived from the DNA, and the V and J assignments and clone size from that table. The sample has around 51,000 clones on record, just under 80% of them singletons. Around 2% of the sample lies in the top ten. From its cysteine to its phenylalanine, the CDR3 spans 12 amino acids. The sequence is cut down to CDR3 DNA, 36 bases in frame from base 1. Via the germline V gene, CDR1 is SNHLY and CDR2 FYNNEI. The junction carries 8 bases between V and J, which are trimmed by 8 bases and 2 bases respectively.

In light of the paper, this sample's time point label describes: week 5, during vaccination. Each vaccine dose, consisting of 300 ug of a 20-mer mutant IDH1 peptide in Montanide, was administered subcutaneously with topical imiquimod. The donors had newly diagnosed IDH1-mutant astrocytomas of WHO grade 3 or 4 that showed loss of nuclear ATRX. The samples were drawn from NOA16, a multicentre, single-arm, open-label phase I trial in Germany that tested a mutant IDH1 peptide vaccine in humans for the first time. Genomic DNA for TCRB sequencing was extracted from EDTA blood using the DNeasy Blood and Tissue Kit.

The sequenced sample was PBMCs, obtained from a glioma patient whose treatment included an IDH1 peptide vaccine. The rearrangement joined TRBV2 to TRBJ2-3; a confident D gene designation cannot be given. The TCR originated in a woman aged 40 to 50 with glioma. The DNA is as follows: TGTGCCAGCGGAATTTACACAGATACGCAGTATTTT. Protein translation: CASGIYTDTQYF.